One T cell receptor beta chain is described in this entry. Its antigen is undetermined. The sample is drawn from a study of CD8 T cells in Susac syndrome. Turning to the study itself: The Susac syndrome patients that were sequenced included roughly six with active disease and fewer than 10 in remission.

With V trimmed by 10 bases and J by 2 bases, 9 bases remained unmatched. Per the germline V gene, CDR1 is SNHLY and CDR2 is FYNNEI. The CDR3 sequence is 14 residues long. RNA in amounts of roughly 0.5 to 1 ug was reverse transcribed with random hexamers. Across 54 Vbeta and 13 Jbeta, TCR beta CDR3 was amplified with immunoSEQ multiplex PCR. TCRdb re-analysed the immunoSEQ multiplex PCR reads in MiXCR, keeping a single row per CDR3 protein. The table lists about 140,000 distinct CDR3 sequences, roughly 94% of them singletons. Findings and limits, study-wide: The study recognized that the number of individuals in its TCR sequencing and HLA analysis was relatively small.

The sequencing sample was made of CD8+ T cells from PBMCs. The V call is TRBV2, the J call TRBJ2-3; 7 bases fit TRBD2. This TCR was recovered from a human donor with Susac syndrome. The CDR3 bases are TGTGCCAACCTCCTAGCGGAACACACAGATACGCAGTATTTT. It translates to CANLLAEHTDTQYF.